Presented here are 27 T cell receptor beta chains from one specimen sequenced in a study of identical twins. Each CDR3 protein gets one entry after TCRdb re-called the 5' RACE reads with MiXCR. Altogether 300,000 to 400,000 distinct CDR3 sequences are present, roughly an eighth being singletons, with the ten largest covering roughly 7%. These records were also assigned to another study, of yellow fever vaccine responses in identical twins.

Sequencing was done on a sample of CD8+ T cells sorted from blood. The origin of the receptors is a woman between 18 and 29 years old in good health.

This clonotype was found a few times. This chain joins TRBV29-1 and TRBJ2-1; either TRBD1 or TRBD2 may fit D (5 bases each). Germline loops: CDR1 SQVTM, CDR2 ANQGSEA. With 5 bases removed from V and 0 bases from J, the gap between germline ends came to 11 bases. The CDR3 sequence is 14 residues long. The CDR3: CSVSGTSSYNEQFF. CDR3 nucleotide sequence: TGCAGCGTTTCGGGGACCAGCTCCTACAATGAGCAGTTCTTC.

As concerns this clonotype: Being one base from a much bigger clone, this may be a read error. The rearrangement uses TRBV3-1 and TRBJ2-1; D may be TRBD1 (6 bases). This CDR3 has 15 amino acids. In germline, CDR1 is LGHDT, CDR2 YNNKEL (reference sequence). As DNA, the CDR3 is TGTGCCACCAGCCGCGACAGGTGGGCCTACAATGAGCAGTTCTTC. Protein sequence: CATSRDRWAYNEQFF.

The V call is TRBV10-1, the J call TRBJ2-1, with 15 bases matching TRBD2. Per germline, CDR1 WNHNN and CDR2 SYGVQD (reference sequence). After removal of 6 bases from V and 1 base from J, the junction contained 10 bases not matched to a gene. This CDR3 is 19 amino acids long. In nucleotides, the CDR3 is TGCGCCAGCAGCAATCCAGGACTAGCGGGGGGGCCTTCCTACAATGAGCAGTTCTTC. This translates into CASSNPGLAGGPSYNEQFF.

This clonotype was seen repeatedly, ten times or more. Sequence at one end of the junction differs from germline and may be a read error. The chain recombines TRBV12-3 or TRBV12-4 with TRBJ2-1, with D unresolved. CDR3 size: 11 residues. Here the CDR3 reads CASSLAYEQFF. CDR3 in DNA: TGTGCCAGCAGCTTAGCTTATGAGCAGTTCTTC.

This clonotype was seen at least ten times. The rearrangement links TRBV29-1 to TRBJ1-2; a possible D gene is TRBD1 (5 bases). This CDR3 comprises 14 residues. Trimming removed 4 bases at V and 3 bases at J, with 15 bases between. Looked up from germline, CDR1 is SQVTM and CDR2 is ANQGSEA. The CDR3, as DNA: TGCAGCGTTGTCGGGCCCCAGGGCTACTATGGCTACACCTTC. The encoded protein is CSVVGPQGYYGYTF.

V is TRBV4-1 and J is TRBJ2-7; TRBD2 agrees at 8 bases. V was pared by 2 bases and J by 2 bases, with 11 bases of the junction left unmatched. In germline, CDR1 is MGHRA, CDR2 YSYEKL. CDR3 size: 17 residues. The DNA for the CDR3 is TGCGCCAGCAGCCAAAGCCATCTGGCGGGAGGCCCCTACGAGCAGTACTTC. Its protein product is CASSQSHLAGGPYEQYF.

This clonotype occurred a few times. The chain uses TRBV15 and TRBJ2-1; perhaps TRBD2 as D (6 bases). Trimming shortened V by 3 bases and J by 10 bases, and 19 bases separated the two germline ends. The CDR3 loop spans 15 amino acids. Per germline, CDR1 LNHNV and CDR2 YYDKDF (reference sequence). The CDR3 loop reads CATSRAGSGPQEQFF. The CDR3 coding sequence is TGTGCCACCAGCAGGGCGGGTAGCGGCCCCCAAGAGCAGTTCTTC.

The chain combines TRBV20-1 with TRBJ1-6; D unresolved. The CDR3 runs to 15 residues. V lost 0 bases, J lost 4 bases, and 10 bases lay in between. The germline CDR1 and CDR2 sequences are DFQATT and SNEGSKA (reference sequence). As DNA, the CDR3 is TGCAGTGCTAGAGACTCGCGGGATTATAATTCACCCCTCCACTTT. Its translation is CSARDSRDYNSPLHF.

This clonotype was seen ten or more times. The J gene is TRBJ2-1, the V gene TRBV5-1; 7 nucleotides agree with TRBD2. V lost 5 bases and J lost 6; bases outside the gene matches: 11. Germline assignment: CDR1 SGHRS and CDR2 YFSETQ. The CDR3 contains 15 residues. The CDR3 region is CASRDASGLVNEQFF. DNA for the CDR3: TGCGCCAGCAGGGATGCTAGCGGCCTAGTCAATGAGCAGTTCTTC.

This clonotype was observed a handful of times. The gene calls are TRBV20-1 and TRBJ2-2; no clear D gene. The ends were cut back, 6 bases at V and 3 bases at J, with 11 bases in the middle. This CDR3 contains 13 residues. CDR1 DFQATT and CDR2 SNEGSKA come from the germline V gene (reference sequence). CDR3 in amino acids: CSARRHDTGELFF. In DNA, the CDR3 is TGCAGTGCCCGTCGCCACGACACCGGGGAGCTGTTTTTT.

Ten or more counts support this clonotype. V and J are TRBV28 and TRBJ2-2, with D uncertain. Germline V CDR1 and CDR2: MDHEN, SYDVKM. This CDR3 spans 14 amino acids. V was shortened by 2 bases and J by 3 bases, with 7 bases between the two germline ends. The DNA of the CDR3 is TGTGCCAGCAGTTTAACGGGTGACACCGGGGAGCTGTTTTTT. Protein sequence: CASSLTGDTGELFF.

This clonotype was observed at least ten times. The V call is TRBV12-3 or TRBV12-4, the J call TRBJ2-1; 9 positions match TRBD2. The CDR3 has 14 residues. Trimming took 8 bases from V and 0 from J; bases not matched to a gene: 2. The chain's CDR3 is CASLTSGSYNEQFF. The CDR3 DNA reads TGTGCCAGCCTGACTAGCGGCTCCTACAATGAGCAGTTCTTC.

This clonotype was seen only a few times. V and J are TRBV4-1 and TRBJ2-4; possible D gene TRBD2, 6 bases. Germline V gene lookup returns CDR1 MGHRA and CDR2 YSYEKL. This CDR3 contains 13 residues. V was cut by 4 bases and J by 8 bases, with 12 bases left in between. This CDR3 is CASSRGGGDIQYF. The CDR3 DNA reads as TGCGCCAGCAGCCGGGGAGGAGGGGACATTCAGTACTTC.

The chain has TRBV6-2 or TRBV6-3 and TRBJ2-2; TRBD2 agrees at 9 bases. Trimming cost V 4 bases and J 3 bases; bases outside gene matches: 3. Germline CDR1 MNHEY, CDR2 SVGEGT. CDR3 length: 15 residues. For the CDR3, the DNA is TGTGCCAGCAGTTCGGGCGGGAGGGACACCGGGGAGCTGTTTTTT. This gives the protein CASSSGGRDTGELFF.

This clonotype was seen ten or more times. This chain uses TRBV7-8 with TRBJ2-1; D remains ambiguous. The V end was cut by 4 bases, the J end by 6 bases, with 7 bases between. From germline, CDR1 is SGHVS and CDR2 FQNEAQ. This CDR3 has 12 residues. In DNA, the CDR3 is TGTGCCAGCAGCTGGGATTCCAATGAGCAGTTCTTC. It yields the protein CASSWDSNEQFF.

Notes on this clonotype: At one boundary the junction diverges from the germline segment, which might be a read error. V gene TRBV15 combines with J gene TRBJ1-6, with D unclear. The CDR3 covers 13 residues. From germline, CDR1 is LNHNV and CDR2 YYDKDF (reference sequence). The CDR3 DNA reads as TGTGCTACCAGTCCCCTATTTCTGGCACCCCTCCACTTT. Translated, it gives CATSPLFLAPLHF.

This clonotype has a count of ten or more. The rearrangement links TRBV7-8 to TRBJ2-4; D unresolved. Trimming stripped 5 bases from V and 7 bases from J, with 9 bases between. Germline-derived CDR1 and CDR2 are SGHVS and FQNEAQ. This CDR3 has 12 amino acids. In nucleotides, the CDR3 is TGTGCCAGCAGCCCAATTGGGAACATTCAGTACTTC. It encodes CASSPIGNIQYF.

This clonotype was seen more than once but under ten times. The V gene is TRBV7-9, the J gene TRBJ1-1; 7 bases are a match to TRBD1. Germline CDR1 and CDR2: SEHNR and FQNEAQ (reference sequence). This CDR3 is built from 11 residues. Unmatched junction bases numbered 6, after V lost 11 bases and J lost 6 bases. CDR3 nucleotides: TGTGCCGTCTGGGACAGACCTGAAGCTTTCTTT. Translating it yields CAVWDRPEAFF.

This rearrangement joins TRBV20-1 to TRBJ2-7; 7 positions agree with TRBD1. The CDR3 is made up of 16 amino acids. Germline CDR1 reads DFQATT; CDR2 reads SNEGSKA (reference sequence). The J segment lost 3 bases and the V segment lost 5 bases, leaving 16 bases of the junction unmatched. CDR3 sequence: CSAVTRQGKGFYEQYF. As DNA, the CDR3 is TGCAGTGCTGTGACGAGACAGGGTAAAGGGTTCTACGAGCAGTACTTC.

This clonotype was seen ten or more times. The CDR3 DNA follows: TGCAGTGCTAAGTCGGGTAGCGACTACGAGCAGTACTTC. It encodes CSAKSGSDYEQYF. V and J are TRBV20-1 and TRBJ2-7, with D possibly matching TRBD2 (5 bases). Germline assignment: CDR1 DFQATT and CDR2 SNEGSKA (reference sequence). The length of the CDR3 is 13 residues. The V gene lost 4 bases and the J gene lost 3 bases, with 13 bases spanning the gap.

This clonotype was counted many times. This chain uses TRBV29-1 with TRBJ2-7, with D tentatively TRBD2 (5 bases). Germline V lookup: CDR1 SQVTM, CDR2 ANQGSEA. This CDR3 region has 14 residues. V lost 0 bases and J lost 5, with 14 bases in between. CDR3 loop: CSVEDLAGSHEQYF. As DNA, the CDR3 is TGCAGCGTTGAAGATCTGGCGGGTTCCCACGAGCAGTACTTC.

Here the CDR3 reads CASSDRDRITEAFF. Written as DNA, the CDR3 is TGTGCCAGCAGTGACCGCGACAGAATCACTGAAGCTTTCTTT. The V call is TRBV2, the J call TRBJ1-1, with a weak D call TRBD1 (5 bases). This CDR3 has 14 residues. V dropped 3 bases and J dropped 4 bases, with 12 bases sitting between them. CDR1 is SNHLY and CDR2 is FYNNEI in the germline V gene.

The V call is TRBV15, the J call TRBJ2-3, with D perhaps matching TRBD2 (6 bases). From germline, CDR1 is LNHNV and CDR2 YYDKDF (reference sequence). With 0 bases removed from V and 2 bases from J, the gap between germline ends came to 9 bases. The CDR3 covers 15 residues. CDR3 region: CATSRDRGLTDTQYF. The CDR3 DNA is TGTGCCACCAGCAGAGATCGGGGACTCACAGATACGCAGTATTTT.

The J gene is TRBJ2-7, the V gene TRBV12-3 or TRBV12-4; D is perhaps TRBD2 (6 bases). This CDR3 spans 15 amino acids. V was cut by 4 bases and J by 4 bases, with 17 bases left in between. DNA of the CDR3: TGTGCCAGCAGTTCTCTAGGATTAGCGGCTTACGAGCAGTACTTC. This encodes CASSSLGLAAYEQYF.

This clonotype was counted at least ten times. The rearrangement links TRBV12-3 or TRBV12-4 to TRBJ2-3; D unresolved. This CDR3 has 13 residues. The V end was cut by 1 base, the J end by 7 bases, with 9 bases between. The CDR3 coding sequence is TGTGCCAGCAGTTTAGGCCCCAACAATACGCAGTATTTT. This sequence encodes CASSLGPNNTQYF.

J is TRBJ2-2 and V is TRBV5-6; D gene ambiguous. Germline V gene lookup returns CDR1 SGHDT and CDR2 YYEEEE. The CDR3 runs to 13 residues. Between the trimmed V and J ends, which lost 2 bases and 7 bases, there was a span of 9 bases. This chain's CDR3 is CASSFSGDGELFF. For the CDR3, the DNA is TGTGCCAGCAGCTTCAGTGGGGACGGGGAGCTGTTTTTT.

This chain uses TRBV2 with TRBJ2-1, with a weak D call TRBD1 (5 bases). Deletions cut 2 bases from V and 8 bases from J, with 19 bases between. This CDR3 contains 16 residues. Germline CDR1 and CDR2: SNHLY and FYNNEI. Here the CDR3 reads CASSERGNPIFDEQFF. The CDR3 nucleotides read TGTGCCAGCAGTGAAAGGGGAAACCCAATTTTCGATGAGCAGTTCTTC.